Detailed here is one TCR beta chain. What antigen it recognizes has not been identified. Nothing much larger sits one base from this clone, and base qualities are not available. The High Capacity cDNA Reverse Transcription Kit was used to reverse transcribe all of the isolated RNA, meaning that expressed TCRB transcripts were what got sequenced. Deep immunoSEQ sequencing was performed on naive, central memory and regulatory T cell samples, with an average of around 3.4 million total reads per sample. Sorted cells were lysed in RLT buffer, and RNA was extracted using DNase-treated RNeasy Micro or Mini kits according to cell number. To prevent cross-contamination, every cell subset was processed on its own, while patient and healthy donor samples were processed together. The immunoSEQ multiplex PCR was used to amplify TCRB sequences from cDNA, generating 87-bp fragments that spanned the CDR3 region. The amplicons were sequenced using the Illumina HiSeq platform. In the authors' own workflow: Synthetic template baselines were used to correct PCR bias computationally, reads within Hamming distance 2 were collapsed together, and singletons that could not be merged were discarded. By aligning reads against IMGT, V, D and J genes, CDR3 length, and insertions or deletions at six rearrangement sites were assigned. Clonotype counts were normalized to sorted cell number within each subset before computing true diversity and Gini coefficients with the tcR R package. Repertoire sharing was quantified using the overlap coefficient calculated on TCRB nucleotide sequences. Out-of-frame TCRB sequences from naive cells were analyzed as a proxy for the pre-selection repertoire. Sourced from immuneACCESS, this table was stored by TCRdb with only in-frame sequences that have V and J called. A share of the clones is absent; for the studies checked, an unresolved V gene accounts for under half, and the remainder has no known explanation. V, J and clone size derive from that table, while D and trimming were established from the DNA sequence. In all, the sample holds around 600,000 clones, and 9.5% to 15% of those were seen once. The ten top clones hold over 0.1% of the sample.

The record originates from a study of beta chain features in type 1 diabetes (dated by TCRdb to about 2018). About the study as a whole: Mean age, gender distribution, total cell number and subset yield did not differ between patients and healthy donors. A total of about 99,000,000 sorted cells were examined across all samples, and RNA yield correlated strongly with the number of cells per subset. The study compared the TCRB repertoires of sorted circulating CD4+ T cell subsets in recently diagnosed type 1 diabetes patients with those in matched healthy donors. Regulatory and stem cell-like memory subsets were isolated from only 8 patients and roughly eight healthy donors, whereas naive and central memory subsets came from all 30 or so donors.

Here is what the overall study found, with its caveats: Because the HLA sub-analyses included only small numbers of individuals, any influence of HLA type on TCRB rearrangement was left unresolved. Because cDNA rather than genomic DNA was sequenced, highly expressing activated cells could have been over-represented, although no difference in activation and CD3 levels was found between groups. A moderate but significant shortening of TCRB CDR3 length was observed in type 1 diabetes patients in all four CD4+ subsets. At VDJ recombination sites, type 1 diabetes patients had fewer insertions and more deleted nucleotides, which implies abnormalities in thymic rearrangement. PCR might favor shorter templates, but patient and control samples were amplified and corrected together, so any skew would affect both groups equally. The naive, central memory and regulatory TCRB repertoires appeared to resemble one another more closely among patients than among healthy donors.

From each donor, a single peripheral blood sample of 90 to 150 mL on average was drawn into heparinised tubes. A BD FACSAria II and a panel including CD45RO, CCR7, CD25, CD127, CD95 and CD27 were used to sort naive, central memory, regulatory and stem cell-like memory CD4+ T cells. Every sorted population had a purity above 98%. PBMCs were separated immediately by Lymphoprep density gradient centrifugation and were stained directly, without being cultured. To minimize batch effects, samples were stained and sorted in pairs, one healthy donor with one patient per experiment. Input material: naive CD4+ T cells from blood. This specimen's cell subset or site label, per the study, means: true naive CD4+ T cells. The receptor's source is a man aged 25 to 40 with type 1 diabetes.

The sequenced DNA: TGTGCCATCAGTGACGTCGGGAGGGGCGAGCAGTACTTC. Its amino acids are CAISDVGRGEQYF. Recombination connected TRBV10-3 to TRBJ2-7; TRBD2 matches 8 bases in the middle. Measured from the cysteine to the phenylalanine, the CDR3 is 13 residues long. The entry retains the CDR3 DNA only, 39 bases that are in frame from base 1. The germline V gene supplies CDR1 ENHRY and CDR2 SYGVKD. Trimming leaves V shorter by 3 bases and J shorter by 6 bases, with the junction holding 4 bases beyond the gene matches.